A selection of T cell receptor beta chains follows, all from one sample in a study of OX40 agonist ivuxolimab in advanced cancers. Here immunoSEQ multiplex PCR was the method, and the copy in TCRdb shows in-frame clones only, minus some. The table includes some 74,000 clones, roughly 88% detected once. The specimen was CD4+ or CD8+ T cells sorted from blood, collected in a trial of the OX40 agonist ivuxolimab. The receptors derive from an adult with an advanced solid tumor such as melanoma, head and neck, liver or kidney cancer. The conserved cysteine and the conserved F or W are not part of the CDR3 here.

v_gene	j_gene	CDR3aa
TRBV6-5	TRBJ2-5	ASSWGYQETQY
TRBV19	TRBJ2-3	ASSIGGQQY
TRBV6-6	TRBJ2-7	ASSYSLGYEQY
TRBV5-1	TRBJ1-1	ASSSQVGANTEAF
TRBV6-5	TRBJ1-1	ASSSHRDTEAF
TRBV7-9	NA	ASSPPGPRNYEQY
TRBV7-9	TRBJ2-1	ASSLARGNEQF
TRBV7-9	TRBJ1-1	ASSSTGAEAF
TRBV6-1	TRBJ2-1	ASSELALAGYNEQF
TRBV6-1	TRBJ1-6	ASSEAGNSPLH
TRBV11-2	TRBJ2-3	ASSLGWDTQY
TRBV5-1	TRBJ1-5	ASSQGPTRPQH
TRBV19	TRBJ1-2	ASSAWGTGYGYT
TRBV6-5	TRBJ2-7	ASSSFGLAYEQY
TRBV5-4	TRBJ2-3	ASSLAGAKDTQY
TRBV11-3	TRBJ1-6	ASSLDQGGSSYNSPLH
TRBV11-2	TRBJ2-7	ASSLVGGATYEQY
TRBV29-1	TRBJ2-3	SVGGTDTQY
TRBV29-1	TRBJ2-3	SVAPSGFLDTQY
TRBV6-1	TRBJ1-5	ASDLVGQPQH
TRBV7-9	TRBJ1-2	ASSLVGTDGYT
TRBV10-3	TRBJ1-1	AISQQGANEAF
TRBV19	TRBJ2-7	ASSQTSGAYEQY
TRBV5-6	TRBJ2-5	ASSLRLAGVETQY
TRBV25-1	TRBJ2-1	ASSESKPNSFYGEQF
TRBV14	TRBJ1-2	ASSYGTGTTGYT
TRBV13	TRBJ2-3	ASSLGTSRRTDTQY
TRBV25-1	TRBJ2-6	ASSPRDRGISGANVLT
TRBV2	TRBJ1-2	ASLTGTANYGYT
TRBV6-6	TRBJ2-1	ASDGRQGINEQF
TRBV6-1	TRBJ2-7	ATVLTRNYEQY
TRBV7-2	TRBJ2-1	ASSLNGKGSYNEQF
TRBV9	TRBJ2-1	ASSVAGSQNEQF
TRBV6-5	TRBJ2-5	ASSPGAGDSTQY
TRBV27	TRBJ2-2	ASSSGTGWTGELF
TRBV19	TRBJ1-2	ASSGDRGRST
TRBV6-5	TRBJ2-1	ASSRTGGGNNEQF
TRBV27	TRBJ2-1	ASSLRGSHPDYNEQF
TRBV4-2	TRBJ2-2	ASSQYHGSTVGELF
TRBV5-1	TRBJ1-2	ASSLGGFRDRGFRGYT
TRBV10-3	TRBJ2-7	AISDGLAGLYEQY
TRBV29-1	TRBJ2-1	SVEDGEADPLGYNEQF
TRBV30	TRBJ2-7	AWSVRGRQYEQY
TRBV4-2	TRBJ2-5	ASSQVASRGGETQY
TRBV27	TRBJ2-7	ASSATGQGFYEQY
TRBV4-3	TRBJ1-2	ASSQVTDSYGYT
TRBV30	TRBJ1-5	AWSVGRGQPQH
TRBV7-8	TRBJ1-3	ASSLAGARGNTIY